The clone carrying this T cell receptor beta chain is classed as medium-sized. Antigen specificity is unknown. Little can be read into the size of this beta chain, an off-target read in a library designed for alpha chains. This record belongs to a study of spatial heterogeneity in lung cancer. About the study: The correlation between TCR transcript counts in tumor regions and a T cell module score from matched bulk RNA-seq was strong.

This CDR3 is built from 15 residues. The V segment lost 5 bases and the J segment 2 bases; nucleotides outside the gene matches: 8. Germline CDR1 and CDR2: MDHEN and SYDVKM. General observations from the study: In tumors, expanded intratumoral alpha and beta TCR counts tracked mutation counts. Counts for ubiquitous and regional expanded TCRs went along with ubiquitous and regional nonsynonymous mutations, respectively.

The study tagged each TCR cDNA molecule with a unique molecular identifier. TCRdb itself ran the 5' RACE reads through MiXCR, one entry per CDR3 protein. Of fewer than 8,500 distinct CDR3 sequences detected, about 7.7% appear once; the ten largest clones hold about 4%. Noted time point: sample taken at primary tumor resection. Tumor, nontumor lung or frozen PBMC supplied whole RNA, sequenced without sorting. The sequencing used lung tumor tissue, collected at surgery. The TCR sequence derives from a male donor with early-stage non-small cell lung cancer. The chain couples TRBV28 to TRBJ2-7, with 8 positions matching TRBD1. Here the CDR3 reads CASSHRDRNPYEQYF. For the CDR3, the DNA is TGTGCCAGCAGTCACCGGGACAGGAACCCCTACGAGCAGTACTTC.